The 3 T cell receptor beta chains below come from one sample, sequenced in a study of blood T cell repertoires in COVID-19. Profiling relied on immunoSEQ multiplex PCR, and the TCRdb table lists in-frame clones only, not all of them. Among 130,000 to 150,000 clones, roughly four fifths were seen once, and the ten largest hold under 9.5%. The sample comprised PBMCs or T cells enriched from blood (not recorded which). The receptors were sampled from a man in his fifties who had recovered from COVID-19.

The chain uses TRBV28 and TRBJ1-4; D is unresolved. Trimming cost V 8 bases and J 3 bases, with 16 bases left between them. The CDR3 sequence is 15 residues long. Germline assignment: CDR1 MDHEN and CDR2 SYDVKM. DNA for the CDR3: TGTGCCAGCGGGTCATCAGTAGCGGCTAATGAAAAACTGTTTTTT. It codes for CASGSSVAANEKLFF.

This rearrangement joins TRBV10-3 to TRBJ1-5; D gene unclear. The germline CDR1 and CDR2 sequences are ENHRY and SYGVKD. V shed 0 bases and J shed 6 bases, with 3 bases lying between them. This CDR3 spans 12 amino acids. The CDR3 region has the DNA TGTGCCATCAGTGAGTCTCTTCAGCCCCAGCATTTT. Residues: CAISESLQPQHF.

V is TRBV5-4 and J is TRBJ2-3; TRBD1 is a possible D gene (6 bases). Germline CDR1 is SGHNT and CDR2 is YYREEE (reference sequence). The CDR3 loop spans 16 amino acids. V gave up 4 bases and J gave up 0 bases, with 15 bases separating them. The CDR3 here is CASSKQGFTSTDTQYF. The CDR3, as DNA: TGTGCCAGCAGCAAACAGGGATTCACGAGCACAGATACGCAGTATTTT.